These T cell receptor beta chains were read from a single sample in a study of cytomegalovirus exposure and HLA in healthy donors. This table comes from immunoSEQ multiplex PCR, and its TCRdb copy is limited to in-frame clones, with some not included. The sample lists approximately 140,000 clones; 82% were seen once. Sequenced material: PBMCs. Receptor source: a male donor in good health and CMV-seronegative. CDR3s include the opening cysteine and the closing phenylalanine or tryptophan. The D gene is left open where the match is weak. The size entry is marked missing in some rows and otherwise reads once, few, many or a size class.

>TRBV10-3|TRBJ2-7|NA|NA
TGTGCCATCAGTGGCGCGACTTCGAGCTCCTACGAGCAGTACTTC
CAISGATSSSYEQYF
>TRBV11-2|TRBJ2-5|NA|NA
TGTGCCAGCAGCCCGTCCGGTGAGACCCAGTACTTC
CASSPSGETQYF
>TRBV14|TRBJ2-1|TRBD2|NA
TGTGCCAGCAGCTTCTTAGCGGGGTACAATGAGCAGTTCTTC
CASSFLAGYNEQFF
>TRBV4-2|TRBJ2-7|TRBD2|once
TGTGCCAGCAGCTCAGAGCGGGAGACAGAGTACGAGCAGTACTTC
CASSSERETEYEQYF
>TRBV9|TRBJ2-1|TRBD1|NA
TGTGCCAGCAGCCTGGGACAGGACAATGAGCAGTTCTTC
CASSLGQDNEQFF
>TRBV7-2|TRBJ2-3|TRBD2|NA
TGTGCCAGCTCGGGAGGAACTAGCACAGATACGCAGTATTTT
CASSGGTSTDTQYF
>TRBV5-1|TRBJ2-1|TRBD2|NA
TGCGCCAGCAGCCCAGGGCGGGGACTAGCGGGTTATGAGCAGTTCTTC
CASSPGRGLAGYEQFF
>TRBV27|TRBJ2-3|TRBD2|NA
TGTGCCAGCAGTTTATCGTTGGGTAGCGGGAGGACTTGGATCACAGATACGCAGTATTTT
CASSLSLGSGRTWITDTQYF
>TRBV4-1|TRBJ1-2|NA|NA
TGCGCCAGCAGCCAGGGACGGGGGGAGAGTAACTATGGCTACACCTTC
CASSQGRGESNYGYTF
>TRBV9|TRBJ2-1|TRBD2|NA
TGTGCCAGCAGCGTAGTTGGGACTAGCGTCCTCAATGAGCAGTTCTTC
CASSVVGTSVLNEQFF
>TRBV7-8|TRBJ2-2|TRBD1|NA
TGTGCCAGCAGCTTAAAGGGACAGGGGGGCTTCAGGGGGGAGCTGTTTTTT
CASSLKGQGGFRGELFF
>TRBV5-1|TRBJ1-1|TRBD1|once
TGCGCCAGCAGCTTGGGGGACAGACCCGGTTTCTTT
CASSLGDRPGFF
>TRBV19|TRBJ2-3|TRBD2|NA
TGTGCCAGTCGACTAGCGGGAGGGCCGGAAGATACGCAGTATTTT
CASRLAGGPEDTQYF
>TRBV28|TRBJ2-7|TRBD1|NA
TGTGCCAGCAGTTTCTACACCGGGACAGGGTACCACGAGCAGTACTTC
CASSFYTGTGYHEQYF
>TRBV7-8|TRBJ2-1|NA|NA
TGTGCCAGCAGCTTTTCCCCTAATTCCTACAATGAGCAGTTCTTC
CASSFSPNSYNEQFF
>TRBV7-7|TRBJ2-2|NA|NA
TGTGCTAGCAGCTTAGATCCGTCCACCGGGGAGCTGTTTTTT
CASSLDPSTGELFF
>TRBV14|TRBJ1-2|TRBD1|NA
TGTGCCAGCAGCCAAGTAGGACAGGGTAATGGCTACACCTTC
CASSQVGQGNGYTF
>TRBV27|TRBJ2-7|TRBD2|NA
TGTGCCAGCAGTTCCGGACTAGCGGCCTACGAGCAGTACTTC
CASSSGLAAYEQYF
>TRBV6-6|TRBJ2-5|NA|few
TGTGCCAGCAGTCTGGACTTAGGCCCAGAGACCCAGTACTTC
CASSLDLGPETQYF
>TRBV9|TRBJ2-7|NA|NA
TGTGCCAGCAGCGGCGATCGGGGGATCGAGCAGTACTTC
CASSGDRGIEQYF
>TRBV30|TRBJ1-1|NA|NA
TGTGCCTGGACGAGGGGCCGGGGGGGTAACACTGAAGCTTTCTTT
CAWTRGRGGNTEAFF
>TRBV23-1|TRBJ1-2|TRBD1|NA
TGCGCCAGCAGTAATCAGGGGGGAAACTATGGCTACACCTTC
CASSNQGGNYGYTF
>TRBV11-2|TRBJ2-1|TRBD2|NA
TGTGCCAGCAGCTTAGATGGACTAGCGGGAGGGTTGAATGAGCAGTTCTTC
CASSLDGLAGGLNEQFF
>TRBV11-2|TRBJ2-7|NA|NA
TGTGCCAGCAAACAGGGCGGGAGTCGCTACGAGCAGTACTTC
CASKQGGSRYEQYF
>TRBV9|TRBJ2-3|NA|NA
TGTGCCAGCAGCGTAGGGGCGGGCCAATTCGACGATACGCAGTATTTT
CASSVGAGQFDDTQYF
>TRBV9|TRBJ2-7|NA|NA
TGTGCCAGCAGCGGTACAGGACCTCTCGGCGAGCAGTACTTC
CASSGTGPLGEQYF
>TRBV30|TRBJ2-7|TRBD2|once
TGTGCCTGGAGCCTAGCGGGAGGAATGTACGAGCAGTACTTC
CAWSLAGGMYEQYF
>TRBV7-3|TRBJ2-5|TRBD1|NA
TGTGCCAGCAGGCAGGGGGTTTGGGAGACCCAGTACTTC
CASRQGVWETQYF
>TRBV6-6|TRBJ1-5|NA|NA
TGTGCCAGTCAAGAGGCAAATCAGCCCCAGCATTTT
CASQEANQPQHF
>TRBV28|TRBJ2-7|TRBD2|once
TGCGCCAGCAGTTTACCCAGCGGGAGAGGCGGCTCCTACGAGCAGTACTTC
CASSLPSGRGGSYEQYF
>TRBV6-4|TRBJ2-7|TRBD1|NA
TGTGTCGCTCTTAGGACAGGGTCCTACGAGCAGTACTTC
CVALRTGSYEQYF
>TRBV18|TRBJ2-5|NA|NA
TGTGCCAGCTCACTGGGGACTGTGAGGGAGACCCAGTACTTC
CASSLGTVRETQYF
>TRBV29-1|TRBJ2-7|NA|few
TGCAGCGTCATCTTAGGGGCCTCCTACGAGCAGTACTTC
CSVILGASYEQYF
>TRBV5-6|TRBJ1-2|TRBD1|few
TGTGCCAGCAGTCTCATAGGGTTCAGGGGGAACTATGGCTACACCTTC
CASSLIGFRGNYGYTF
>TRBV5-1|TRBJ2-7|TRBD2|NA
TGCGCCAGCAGCTTGGGTAGCGGGAGCCCCTCCTACGAGCAGTACTTC
CASSLGSGSPSYEQYF
>TRBV6-5|TRBJ2-3|TRBD1|NA
TGTGCCAGCAGTTCGCCAGGGGGCGAGAAAGATACGCAGTATTTT
CASSSPGGEKDTQYF
>TRBV5-1|TRBJ2-3|NA|NA
TGCGCCAGCAGCCTCGACAGAGTATCAGCTGCGCAGTATTTT
CASSLDRVSAAQYF
>TRBV7-2|TRBJ1-5|NA|NA
TGTGCCAGCAGCCATCCCTCCGGGACACTTAGCAATCAGCCCCAGCATTTT
CASSHPSGTLSNQPQHF
>TRBV19|TRBJ2-7|TRBD1|medium-sized
TGTGCCAGTAGGAGAGACAGGGGTGACTACGAGCAGTACTTC
CASRRDRGDYEQYF
>TRBV29-1|TRBJ2-5|NA|NA
TGCAGCGCCTACGGGGGGCCCCAAGAGACCCAGTACTTC
CSAYGGPQETQYF
>TRBV29-1|TRBJ2-7|TRBD1|NA
TGCAGCGTTGAAGAAAGGACAGGGGGTGGCGAGCAGTACTTC
CSVEERTGGGEQYF
>TRBV5-4|TRBJ2-7|NA|NA
TGTGCCAGCAGCTCCGATCACTACCCGACCTACGAGCAGTACTTC
CASSSDHYPTYEQYF
>TRBV7-9|TRBJ2-1|NA|NA
TGTGCCAGCAACTCAGGGTCTGAGCAGTTCTTC
CASNSGSEQFF
>TRBV2|TRBJ1-4|TRBD1|NA
TGTGCCACCCTACCGGGACAGGGACATGAAAAACTGTTTTTT
CATLPGQGHEKLFF
>TRBV6-5|TRBJ2-5|TRBD2|NA
TGTGCCAGCAGTTTCATAGCGGGAGGGAACCAAGAGACCCAGTACTTC
CASSFIAGGNQETQYF